Below, 4 T cell receptor beta chains from the same sample are listed, as sequenced in a study of identifying expanded T cells in peripheral blood. Here immunoSEQ multiplex PCR was the method, and the copy in TCRdb shows in-frame clones only, minus some. The data show 80,000 to 90,000 clones, 70% to 90% seen once. Specimen: blood. These receptors were collected from a person aged 18 to 75 in good health.

This clone has a single count. The V and J genes are TRBV6-1 and TRBJ2-7; maybe TRBD1 (6 bases). This CDR3 spans 13 amino acids. Germline lookup yields CDR1 MNHNS and CDR2 SASEGT. V shed 10 bases and J shed 2 bases, with 15 bases lying between them. DNA of the CDR3: TGTGCCACCGATCCCTGGGGGCCCTACGAGCAGTACTTC. It codes for CATDPWGPYEQYF.

The V call is TRBV5-4, the J call TRBJ2-7; D ambiguous. Germline CDR1 SGHNT, CDR2 YYREEE (reference sequence). V was shortened by 1 base and J by 1 base, with 9 bases between the two germline ends. This CDR3 region has 14 residues. CDR3 DNA sequence: TGTGCCAGCAGCTTGCAAAGGGATTCCTACGAGCAGTACTTC. Translated: CASSLQRDSYEQYF. The full variable domain, completed using reference TRBV5-4 and TRBJ2-7, is ETGVTQSPTHLIKTRGQQVTLRCSSQSGHNTVSWYQQALGQGPQFIFQYYREEENGRGNFPPRFSGLQFPNYSSELNVNALELDDSALYLCASSLQRDSYEQYFGPGTRLTVT.

The J gene is TRBJ2-1, the V gene TRBV9; TRBD1 is a possible D gene (6 bases). The V gene's germline CDR1 is SGDLS and CDR2 YYNGEE. The germline V and J ends were trimmed by 4 bases and 7 bases, with 21 bases remaining between them. The length of the CDR3 is 16 residues. The CDR3 coding sequence is TGTGCCAGCAGCTACCATACAGGGCCCCGTTGGAATGAGCAGTTCTTC. This encodes CASSYHTGPRWNEQFF.

This sequence joins TRBV28 and TRBJ2-1; tentatively, D is TRBD1 (6 bases). The germline gives CDR1 MDHEN, CDR2 SYDVKM. The CDR3 has 14 residues. Trimming pared 10 bases from V and 3 bases from J, leaving 16 bases between. In nucleotides, the CDR3 is TGTGCCACAACCCGGGACACATTCTACAATGAGCAGTTCTTC. Protein: CATTRDTFYNEQFF. Drawing the rest from reference TRBV28 and TRBJ2-1, the complete variable domain is DVKVTQSSRYLVKRTGEKVFLECVQDMDHENMFWYRQDPGLGLRLIYFSYDVKMKEKGDIPEGYSVSREKKERFSLILESASTNQTSMYLCATTRDTFYNEQFFGPGTRLTVL.